These 27 T cell receptor beta chains originate from one sample sequenced in a study of identical twins. One entry per CDR3 protein results from TCRdb running MiXCR on the 5' RACE reads. This sample has under 300,000 distinct CDR3 sequences, with approximately 12% found just once. This sample was also put to use in a study of yellow fever vaccine responses in identical twins.

The sample was memory (CD45RO+) T cells sorted from blood. These receptors came from a woman between 18 and 29 years old in good health.

The chain recombines TRBV12-3 or TRBV12-4 with TRBJ2-1, with TRBD1 as a possible D gene (6 bases). This CDR3 region has 17 residues. V lost 7 bases, J lost 3 bases, and 22 bases lay in between. The CDR3 loop reads CASNPQQGLSNYNEQFF. The CDR3 DNA reads as TGTGCCAGCAATCCACAACAGGGTCTGTCCAACTACAATGAGCAGTTCTTC.

The rearrangement joins TRBV5-1 to TRBJ2-3; D unclear. Germline CDR1 reads SGHRS; CDR2 reads YFSETQ. The V and J ends lost 0 bases and 1 base respectively, with 12 bases between them. The CDR3 loop spans 16 amino acids. The CDR3 loop reads CASSLEGRGGTDTQYF. The CDR3 nucleotides read TGCGCCAGCAGCTTGGAAGGGCGCGGAGGCACAGATACGCAGTATTTT.

The gene calls are TRBV21-1 and TRBJ2-2; the table gives TRBD1 as D, unverified against the DNA. TRBV21-1 is a pseudogene locus. This CDR3 contains 16 residues. The CDR3 loop is CASSPVGGANTGELFF. CDR3 nucleotide sequence: TGTGCCAGCAGCCCGGTGGGGGGGGCGAACACCGGGGAGCTGTTTTTT.

This clonotype was observed a few times. The rearrangement joins TRBV6-5 to TRBJ1-1, with a possible D match to TRBD1 (5 bases). Trimming cost V 4 bases and J 0 bases, with 12 bases left between them. CDR3 length equals 15 residues. Germline loops: CDR1 MNHEY, CDR2 SVGAGI. The CDR3 coding sequence is TGTGCCAGCAGTTCACCGGGGCGAATGAACACTGAAGCTTTCTTT. Translation: CASSSPGRMNTEAFF.

This clonotype was observed a few times. This rearrangement joins TRBV7-2 to TRBJ1-1, with unresolved D. V was cut by 1 base and J by 1 base, with 4 bases left in between. Germline CDR1 reads SGHTA; CDR2 reads FQGNSA. The CDR3 loop spans 13 amino acids. The CDR3 loop reads CASSLVANTEAFF. CDR3 bases: TGTGCCAGCAGCTTAGTTGCGAACACTGAAGCTTTCTTT.

This clonotype was seen at least ten times. V gene TRBV6-1 combines with J gene TRBJ1-1; D perhaps matches TRBD1 (6 bases). Germline CDR1 reads MNHNS; CDR2 reads SASEGT. Trimming cost V 4 bases and J 3 bases, with 12 bases left between them. The CDR3 consists of 14 residues. CDR3 in DNA: TGTGCCAGCAGTGTGTCAGGGGAGTACACTGAAGCTTTCTTT. Translation gives CASSVSGEYTEAFF.

This clonotype appeared a few times. The V gene is TRBV18, the J gene TRBJ2-5; D possibly uses TRBD1 or TRBD2 (6 bases each). Per germline, CDR1 KGHSH and CDR2 LQKENI. The CDR3 spans 15 residues. The ends were cut back, 4 bases at V and 1 base at J, with 13 bases in the middle. The CDR3 DNA follows: TGTGCCAGCTCACTCCAGGGGCGGGGCCAAGAGACCCAGTACTTC. Translated, it gives CASSLQGRGQETQYF.

This clonotype was detected a few times. The chain uses TRBV29-1 and TRBJ1-3; 8 positions match TRBD1. Trimming took 4 bases from V and 4 from J; bases not matched to a gene: 6. In germline, CDR1 is SQVTM, CDR2 ANQGSEA. The CDR3 runs 14 residues. CDR3 amino acids: CSVAGDRKGNTIYF. In DNA form, the CDR3 reads TGCAGCGTTGCTGGGGACAGGAAAGGAAACACCATATATTTT. The full variable domain, rest sourced from reference TRBV29-1 and TRBJ1-3, is SAVISQKPSRDICQRGTSLTIQCQVDSQVTMMFWYRQQPGQSLTLIATANQGSEATYESGFVIDKFPISRPNLTFSTLTVSNMSPEDSSIYLCSVAGDRKGNTIYFGEGSWLTVV.

This clonotype was observed many times. The chain uses TRBV27 and TRBJ2-7; D call uncertain. V gave up 1 base and J gave up 7 bases, with 17 bases separating them. In germline, CDR1 is MNHEY, CDR2 SMNVEV (reference sequence). This CDR3 has 15 amino acids. The chain's CDR3 is CASSLFFSPYGEQYF. In DNA form, the CDR3 reads TGTGCCAGCAGTTTATTTTTCAGCCCTTATGGGGAGCAGTACTTC.

The chain recombines TRBV5-6 with TRBJ2-3; D is unresolved. CDR1 SGHDT and CDR2 YYEEEE come from the germline V gene. This CDR3 region has 15 residues. Deletions cut 1 base from V and 1 base from J, with 10 bases between. DNA of the CDR3: TGTGCCAGCAGCTTGCAAGAGCTGGGCACAGATACGCAGTATTTT. It encodes CASSLQELGTDTQYF.

This clonotype was recorded at least ten times. The chain has TRBV21-1 and TRBJ2-1; the table's D call, TRBD1, was not checked against the DNA. TRBV21-1 is labeled a pseudogene. The CDR3 extends over 16 amino acids. The chain's CDR3 is CASSKGWGGLCNEQFF. DNA of the CDR3: TGTGCCAGCAGCAAAGGGTGGGGGGGCTTGTGCAATGAGCAGTTCTTC.

This chain connects TRBV5-1 to TRBJ2-2; perhaps TRBD2 as D (6 bases). The CDR3 extends over 14 amino acids. From germline, CDR1 is SGHRS and CDR2 YFSETQ. Trimming removed 5 bases from V and 8 bases from J, with 16 bases in between. DNA of the CDR3: TGCGCCAGCAGTCGGACTATGTTTTCTGGGGAGCTGTTTTTT. It translates to CASSRTMFSGELFF.

Ten or more counts support this clonotype. The chain links TRBV9 to TRBJ2-3; TRBD2 aligns across 7 bases. V lost 4 bases to trimming and J lost 6 bases; unmatched junction nucleotides: 8. CDR3 size: 14 residues. Germline V gives CDR1 SGDLS, CDR2 YYNGEE. CDR3 loop: CASSSGAPGDTQYF. In DNA, the CDR3 is TGTGCCAGCAGCAGCGGGGCTCCCGGGGATACGCAGTATTTT.

The chain joins TRBV4-2 to TRBJ2-7, with 11 bases that match TRBD1. The CDR3 spans 15 residues. V trimming: 3 bases; J trimming: 5 bases; junction bases outside the gene matches: 6. The germline CDR1 and CDR2 sequences are LGHNA and YNFKEQ. In nucleotides, the CDR3 is TGTGCCAGCAGCCACGACGGGGGACAGGGGGACGAGCAGTACTTC. Residues: CASSHDGGQGDEQYF.

This clonotype was found many times. The V gene is TRBV20-1, the J gene TRBJ1-2, with unresolved D. CDR1 and CDR2 (germline): DFQATT, SNEGSKA (reference sequence). The CDR3 contains 13 residues. The V end lost 0 bases, the J end lost 6 bases, and 11 bases lay between the germline ends. The CDR3 coding sequence is TGCAGTGCTAGAGACAGAATCGGGCATGGCTACACCTTC. Its protein is CSARDRIGHGYTF.

This clonotype has just a few counts. As DNA, the CDR3 is TGCGCCAGCAGTCAGCACGGACTAGCGGGAATTGTAAATACGCAGTATTTT. It yields the protein CASSQHGLAGIVNTQYF. This sequence joins TRBV23-1 and TRBJ2-3; 12 bases line up with TRBD2. TRBV23-1 is annotated as an ORF whose role is uncertain. The CDR3 is 17 residues long. The V segment lost 3 bases and the J segment 7 bases; nucleotides outside the gene matches: 11.

The chain carries TRBV25-1 and TRBJ2-1, with 10 bases that match TRBD2. The CDR3 totals 14 residues. V dropped 6 bases and J dropped 5; count of bases not matched to a gene: 4. From germline, CDR1 is MGHDK and CDR2 SYGVNS. CDR3 bases: TGTGCCAGCAGGCTGAGCGGGAGGGACAATGAGCAGTTCTTC. It yields the protein CASRLSGRDNEQFF.

This clonotype was counted ten times or more. This chain links TRBV12-3 or TRBV12-4 with TRBJ1-5, with D uncertain. The ends were cut back, 6 bases at V and 6 bases at J, with 9 bases in the middle. There are 12 residues in the CDR3. The CDR3 region has the DNA TGTGCCAGCAGCGATGCGCCTCAGCCCCAGCATTTT. This codes for CASSDAPQPQHF.

This clonotype was observed a handful of times. This sequence joins TRBV5-1 and TRBJ1-1; no reliable D call. V lost 0 bases and J lost 0, with 6 bases in between. The CDR3 has 14 residues. Looked up from germline, CDR1 is SGHRS and CDR2 is YFSETQ. The CDR3 is CASSLGDMNTEAFF. The CDR3 region has the DNA TGCGCCAGCAGCTTGGGGGATATGAACACTGAAGCTTTCTTT.

The J gene is TRBJ1-2, the V gene TRBV7-3, with a possible D match to TRBD1 (5 bases). The germline V gene encodes CDR1 SGHTA and CDR2 FQGTGA. The CDR3 totals 13 residues. V shed 5 bases and J shed 4 bases, with 11 bases lying between them. The CDR3: CASSPSGGYGYTF. For the CDR3, the DNA is TGTGCCAGCAGCCCTAGCGGGGGCTATGGCTACACCTTC. The full variable domain, completed using reference TRBV7-3 and TRBJ1-2, is GAGVSQTPSNKVTEKGKYVELRCDPISGHTALYWYRQSLGQGPEFLIYFQGTGAADDSGLPNDRFFAVRPEGSVSTLKIQRTERGDSAVYLCASSPSGGYGYTFGSGTRLTVV.

This clonotype showed up many times. This chain joins TRBV4-1 and TRBJ2-1; D gene uncertain. V lost 0 bases and J lost 9, with 12 bases in between. The CDR3 has 14 amino acids. Germline CDR1 reads MGHRA; CDR2 reads YSYEKL. The DNA for the CDR3 is TGCGCCAGCAGCCAAGAGCCAGGTGTTGGTGAGCAGTTCTTC. Its protein product is CASSQEPGVGEQFF.

In this sample, this clonotype turned up a few times. The chain combines TRBV20-1 with TRBJ2-3; D is unclear. V was clipped by 6 bases and J by 3 bases, with 10 bases between them. This CDR3 has 12 residues. Germline-derived CDR1 and CDR2 are DFQATT and SNEGSKA (reference sequence). CDR3 region: CSALASTDTQYF. In DNA form, the CDR3 reads TGCAGTGCGCTCGCCTCGACAGATACGCAGTATTTT.

This clonotype was seen ten or more times. J is TRBJ2-7 and V is TRBV5-1, with 9 positions matching TRBD2. Germline V lookup: CDR1 SGHRS, CDR2 YFSETQ. V lost 0 bases to trimming and J lost 4 bases; unmatched junction nucleotides: 11. The CDR3 has 17 residues. This chain's CDR3 is CASSLGSAGGPNYEQYF. The CDR3 DNA follows: TGCGCCAGCAGCTTGGGATCAGCGGGGGGCCCAAATTACGAGCAGTACTTC.

This clonotype came up many times. This chain uses TRBV6-2 or TRBV6-3 with TRBJ2-1; D could derive from TRBD1 or TRBD2 (5 bases each). The CDR3 sequence is 13 residues long. Germline assignment: CDR1 MNHEY and CDR2 SVGEGT. V lost 5 bases, J lost 4 bases, and 9 bases lay in between. CDR3 loop: CASSGTDYNEQFF. CDR3 in DNA: TGTGCCAGCAGTGGGACGGATTACAATGAGCAGTTCTTC.

J is TRBJ2-2 and V is TRBV2, with D possibly matching TRBD2 (5 bases). Trimming left V 6 bases short and J 6 bases short, with 11 bases between. Germline V lookup: CDR1 SNHLY, CDR2 FYNNEI. The CDR3 covers 13 residues. The CDR3 here is CASRGLASGELFF. The DNA of the CDR3 is TGTGCCAGCAGGGGTTTAGCGTCCGGGGAGCTGTTTTTT.

The table lists this clonotype with many counts. This chain uses TRBV7-9 with TRBJ1-6; 10 nucleotides agree with TRBD1. Looked up from germline, CDR1 is SEHNR and CDR2 is FQNEAQ (reference sequence). CDR3 length: 17 amino acids. With V trimmed by 5 bases and J by 2 bases, 6 bases remained unmatched. DNA of the CDR3: TGTGCCAGCAGCGCCGGACAGGGGGACGCCTATAATTCACCCCTCCACTTT. This encodes CASSAGQGDAYNSPLHF. The full variable domain, with the rest looked up from reference TRBV7-9 and TRBJ1-6, is DTGVSQNPRHKITKRGQNVTFRCDPISEHNRLYWYRQTLGQGPEFLTYFQNEAQLEKSRLLSDRFSAERPKGSFSTLEIQRTEQGDSAMYLCASSAGQGDAYNSPLHFGNGTRLTVT.

V is TRBV5-6 and J is TRBJ2-2; D call uncertain. The CDR3 length is 15 residues. Germline CDR1 and CDR2: SGHDT and YYEEEE. Trimming removed 4 bases from V and 4 bases from J, with 14 bases in between. CDR3 DNA: TGTGCCAGCAGCCCCGGTTCGAAAAGCACCGGGGAGCTGTTTTTT. It yields the protein CASSPGSKSTGELFF.